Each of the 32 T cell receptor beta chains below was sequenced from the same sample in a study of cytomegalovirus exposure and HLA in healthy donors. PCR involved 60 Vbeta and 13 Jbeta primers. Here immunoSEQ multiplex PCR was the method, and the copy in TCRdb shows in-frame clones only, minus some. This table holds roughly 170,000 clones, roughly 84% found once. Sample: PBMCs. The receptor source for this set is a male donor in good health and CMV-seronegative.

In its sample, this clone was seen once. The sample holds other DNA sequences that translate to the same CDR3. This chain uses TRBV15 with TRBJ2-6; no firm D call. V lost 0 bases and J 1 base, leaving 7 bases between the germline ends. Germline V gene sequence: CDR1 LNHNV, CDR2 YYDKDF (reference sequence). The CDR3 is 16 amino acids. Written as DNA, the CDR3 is TGTGCCACCAGCAGAGATCGAGGATCTGGGGCCAACGTCCTGACTTTC. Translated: CATSRDRGSGANVLTF.

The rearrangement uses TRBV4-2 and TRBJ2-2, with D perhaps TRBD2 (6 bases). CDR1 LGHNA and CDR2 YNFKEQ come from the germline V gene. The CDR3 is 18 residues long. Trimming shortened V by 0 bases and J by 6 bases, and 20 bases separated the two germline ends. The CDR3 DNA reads TGTGCCAGCAGCCAAGAGGCCCTCGGGACCCGACTAGCCGGGGAGCTGTTTTTT. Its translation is CASSQEALGTRLAGELFF.

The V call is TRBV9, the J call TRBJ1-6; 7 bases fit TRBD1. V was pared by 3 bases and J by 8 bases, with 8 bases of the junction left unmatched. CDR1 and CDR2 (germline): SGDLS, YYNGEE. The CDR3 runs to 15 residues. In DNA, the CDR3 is TGTGCCAGCAGCGGAAGACAGGGAAGGGATTCACCCCTCCACTTT. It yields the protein CASSGRQGRDSPLHF. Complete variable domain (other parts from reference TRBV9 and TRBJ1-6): DSGVTQTPKHLITATGQRVTLRCSPRSGDLSVYWYQQSLDQGLQFLIQYYNGEERAKGNILERFSAQQFPDLHSELNLSSLELGDSALYFCASSGRQGRDSPLHFGNGTRLTVT.

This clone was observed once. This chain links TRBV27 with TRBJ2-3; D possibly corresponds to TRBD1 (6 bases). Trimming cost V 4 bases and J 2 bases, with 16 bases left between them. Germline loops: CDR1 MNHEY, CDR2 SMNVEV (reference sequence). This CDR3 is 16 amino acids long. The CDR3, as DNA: TGTGCCAGCAGTTCGCACAGGGAACTAACCACAGATACGCAGTATTTT. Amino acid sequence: CASSSHRELTTDTQYF.

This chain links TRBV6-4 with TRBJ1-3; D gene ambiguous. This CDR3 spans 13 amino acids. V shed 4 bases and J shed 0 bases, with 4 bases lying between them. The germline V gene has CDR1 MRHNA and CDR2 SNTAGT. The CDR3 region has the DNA TGTGCCAGCAGTGCCAACTCTGGAAACACCATATATTTT. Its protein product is CASSANSGNTIYF.

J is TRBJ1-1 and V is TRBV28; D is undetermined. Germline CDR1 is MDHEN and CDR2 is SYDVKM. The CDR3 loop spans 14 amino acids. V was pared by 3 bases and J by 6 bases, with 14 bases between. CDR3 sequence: CASSLTPDISEAFF. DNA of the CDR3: TGTGCCAGCAGTTTGACCCCCGACATCTCTGAAGCTTTCTTT.

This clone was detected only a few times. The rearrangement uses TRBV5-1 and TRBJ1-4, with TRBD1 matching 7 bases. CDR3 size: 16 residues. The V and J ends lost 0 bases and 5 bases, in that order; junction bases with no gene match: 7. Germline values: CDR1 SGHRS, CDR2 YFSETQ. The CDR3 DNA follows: TGCGCCAGCAGCTTGGCCAGGGGGGTGGGGAATGAAAAACTGTTTTTT. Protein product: CASSLARGVGNEKLFF.

CDR3 sequence (DNA): TGTGCCAGCAGCGCCACCGGGACCTACGAGCAGTACTTC. Its translation: CASSATGTYEQYF. The chain joins TRBV7-3 to TRBJ2-7, with D perhaps TRBD2 (5 bases). Germline values: CDR1 SGHTA, CDR2 FQGTGA. The CDR3 spans 13 residues. V was clipped by 5 bases and J by 2 bases, with 10 bases between them. The complete variable domain, with remaining parts taken from reference TRBV7-3 and TRBJ2-7, reads GAGVSQTPSNKVTEKGKYVELRCDPISGHTALYWYRQSLGQGPEFLIYFQGTGAADDSGLPNDRFFAVRPEGSVSTLKIQRTERGDSAVYLCASSATGTYEQYFGPGTRLTVT.

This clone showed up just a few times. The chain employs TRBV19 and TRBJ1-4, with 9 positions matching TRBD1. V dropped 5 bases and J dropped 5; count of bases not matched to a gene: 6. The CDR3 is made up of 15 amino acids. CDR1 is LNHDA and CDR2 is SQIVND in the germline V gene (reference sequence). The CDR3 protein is CASSVRDRANEKLFF. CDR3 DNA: TGTGCCAGTAGTGTCCGGGACAGGGCAAATGAAAAACTGTTTTTT.

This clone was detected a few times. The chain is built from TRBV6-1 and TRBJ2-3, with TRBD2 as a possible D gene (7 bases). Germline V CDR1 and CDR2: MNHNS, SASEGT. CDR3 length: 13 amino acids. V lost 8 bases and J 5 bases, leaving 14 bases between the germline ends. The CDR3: CASGRGEIDTQYF. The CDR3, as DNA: TGTGCCAGCGGGAGGGGGGAGATAGATACGCAGTATTTT.

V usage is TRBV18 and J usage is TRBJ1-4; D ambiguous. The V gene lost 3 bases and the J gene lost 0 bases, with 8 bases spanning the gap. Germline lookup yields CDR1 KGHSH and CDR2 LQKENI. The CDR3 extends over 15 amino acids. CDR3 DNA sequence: TGTGCCAGCTCACCCCCCGAGGCAACTAATGAAAAACTGTTTTTT. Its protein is CASSPPEATNEKLFF.

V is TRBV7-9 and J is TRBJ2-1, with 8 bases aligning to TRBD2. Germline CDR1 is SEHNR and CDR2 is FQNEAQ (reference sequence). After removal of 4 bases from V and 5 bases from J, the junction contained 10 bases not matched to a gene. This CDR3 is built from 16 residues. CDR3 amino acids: CASSSTKSGGNNEQFF. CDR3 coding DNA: TGTGCCAGCAGCTCCACTAAGAGCGGGGGCAACAATGAGCAGTTCTTC.

The CDR3 protein is CASSSRAGPYEQYF. CDR3 nucleotides: TGTGCCAGCAGTTCACGGGCGGGACCCTACGAGCAGTACTTC. The chain recombines TRBV28 with TRBJ2-7, with a tentative D call TRBD2 (6 bases). CDR1 is MDHEN, CDR2 SYDVKM, per germline. The germline V and J ends were trimmed by 4 bases and 2 bases, with 12 bases remaining between them. CDR3 length: 14 amino acids.

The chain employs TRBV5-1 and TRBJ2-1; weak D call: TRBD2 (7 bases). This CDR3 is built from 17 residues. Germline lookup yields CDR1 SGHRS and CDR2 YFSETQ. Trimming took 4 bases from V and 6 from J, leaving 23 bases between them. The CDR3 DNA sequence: TGCGCCAGCAGCGTATCTAGCATGGGGGGGGCCCTCAATGAGCAGTTCTTC. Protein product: CASSVSSMGGALNEQFF.

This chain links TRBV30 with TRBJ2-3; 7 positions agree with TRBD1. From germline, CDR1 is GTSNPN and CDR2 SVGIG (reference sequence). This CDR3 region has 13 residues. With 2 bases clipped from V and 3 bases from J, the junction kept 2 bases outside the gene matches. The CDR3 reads CAWSKTGTDTQYF. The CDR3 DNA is TGTGCCTGGAGTAAGACAGGGACAGATACGCAGTATTTT.

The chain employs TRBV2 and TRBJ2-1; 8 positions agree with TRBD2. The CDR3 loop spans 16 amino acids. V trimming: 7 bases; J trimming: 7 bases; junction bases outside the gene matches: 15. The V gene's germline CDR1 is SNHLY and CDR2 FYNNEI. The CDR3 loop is CASIGQTRGGENEQFF. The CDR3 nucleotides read TGTGCCAGCATAGGGCAGACACGGGGGGGTGAGAATGAGCAGTTCTTC. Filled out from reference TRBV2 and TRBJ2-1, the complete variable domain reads EPEVTQTPSHQVTQMGQEVILRCVPISNHLYFYWYRQILGQKVEFLVSFYNNEISEKSEIFDDQFSVERPDGSNFTLKIRSTKLEDSAMYFCASIGQTRGGENEQFFGPGTRLTVL.

The CDR3 DNA reads as TGTGCCAGTACTTCGACAGATTTGAGGCAGCCCCAGCATTTT. Translation: CASTSTDLRQPQHF. The genes are TRBV19 and TRBJ1-5; a weak D match, TRBD1 (5 bases). V lost 7 bases, J lost 7 bases, and 17 bases lay in between. The CDR3 consists of 14 residues. Germline V CDR1 and CDR2: LNHDA, SQIVND (reference sequence). Supplemented by reference TRBV19 and TRBJ1-5, the full variable domain reads DGGITQSPKYLFRKEGQNVTLSCEQNLNHDAMYWYRQDPGQGLRLIYYSQIVNDFQKGDIAEGYSVSREKKESFPLTVTSAQKNPTAFYLCASTSTDLRQPQHFGDGTRLSIL.

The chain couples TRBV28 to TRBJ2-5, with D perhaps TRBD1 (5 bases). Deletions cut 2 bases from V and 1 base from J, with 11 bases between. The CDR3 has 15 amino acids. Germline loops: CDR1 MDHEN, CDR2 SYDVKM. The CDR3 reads CASSLPLGAQETQYF. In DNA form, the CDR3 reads TGTGCCAGCAGTTTACCGTTAGGGGCCCAAGAGACCCAGTACTTC.

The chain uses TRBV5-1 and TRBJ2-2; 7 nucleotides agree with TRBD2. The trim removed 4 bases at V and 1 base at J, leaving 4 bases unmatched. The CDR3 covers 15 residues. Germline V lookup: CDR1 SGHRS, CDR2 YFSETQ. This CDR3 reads CASSLPSGNTGELFF. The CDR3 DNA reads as TGCGCCAGCAGCCTACCTAGCGGGAACACCGGGGAGCTGTTTTTT.

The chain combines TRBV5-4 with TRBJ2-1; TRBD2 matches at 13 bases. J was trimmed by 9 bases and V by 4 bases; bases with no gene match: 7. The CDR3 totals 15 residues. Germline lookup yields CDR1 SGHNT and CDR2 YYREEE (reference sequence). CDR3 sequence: CASSPTSGGAGEQFF. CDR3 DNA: TGTGCCAGCAGCCCCACTAGCGGGGGGGCTGGTGAGCAGTTCTTC.

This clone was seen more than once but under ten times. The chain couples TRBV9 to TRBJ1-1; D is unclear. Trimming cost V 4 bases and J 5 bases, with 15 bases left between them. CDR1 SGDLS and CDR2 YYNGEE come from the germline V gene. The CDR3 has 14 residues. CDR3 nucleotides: TGTGCCAGCAGCCCCTGGACCGGGAAGACTGAAGCTTTCTTT. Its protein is CASSPWTGKTEAFF. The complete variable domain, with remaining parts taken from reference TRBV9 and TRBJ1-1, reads DSGVTQTPKHLITATGQRVTLRCSPRSGDLSVYWYQQSLDQGLQFLIQYYNGEERAKGNILERFSAQQFPDLHSELNLSSLELGDSALYFCASSPWTGKTEAFFGQGTRLTVV.

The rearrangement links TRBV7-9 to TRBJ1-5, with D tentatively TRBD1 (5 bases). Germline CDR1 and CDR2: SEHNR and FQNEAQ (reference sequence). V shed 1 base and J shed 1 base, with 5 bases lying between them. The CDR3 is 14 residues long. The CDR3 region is CASSLGQSNQPQHF. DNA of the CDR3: TGTGCCAGCAGCTTAGGACAGAGCAATCAGCCCCAGCATTTT.

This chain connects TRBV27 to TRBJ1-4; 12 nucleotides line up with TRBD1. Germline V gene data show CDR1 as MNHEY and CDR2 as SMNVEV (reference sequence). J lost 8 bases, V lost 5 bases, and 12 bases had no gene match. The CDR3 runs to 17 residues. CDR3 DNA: TGTGCCAGCAGTCCTCCGGGGACAGGGGGCTCGGAGGAAAAACTGTTTTTT. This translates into CASSPPGTGGSEEKLFF.

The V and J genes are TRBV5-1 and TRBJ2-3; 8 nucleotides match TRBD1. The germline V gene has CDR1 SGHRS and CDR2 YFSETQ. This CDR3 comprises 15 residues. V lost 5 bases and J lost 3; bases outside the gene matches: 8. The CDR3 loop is CASRLGQGMTDTQYF. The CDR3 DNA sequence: TGCGCCAGCAGACTCGGACAGGGCATGACAGATACGCAGTATTTT.

The CDR3 region is CASSYRTRSEQFF. The CDR3 DNA reads TGTGCCAGCAGTTACCGGACTAGAAGTGAGCAGTTCTTC. This chain uses TRBV6-6 with TRBJ2-1, with 7 bases identical to TRBD2. Germline assignment: CDR1 MNHNY and CDR2 SVGAGI (reference sequence). This CDR3 spans 13 amino acids. With V trimmed by 2 bases and J by 9 bases, 4 bases remained unmatched.

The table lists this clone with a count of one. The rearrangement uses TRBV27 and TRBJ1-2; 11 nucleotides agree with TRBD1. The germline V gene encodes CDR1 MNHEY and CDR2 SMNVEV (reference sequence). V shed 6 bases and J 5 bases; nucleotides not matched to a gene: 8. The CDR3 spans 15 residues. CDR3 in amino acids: CASRLHGTGGYGYTF. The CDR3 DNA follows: TGTGCCAGCAGACTCCACGGGACAGGGGGGTATGGCTACACCTTC.

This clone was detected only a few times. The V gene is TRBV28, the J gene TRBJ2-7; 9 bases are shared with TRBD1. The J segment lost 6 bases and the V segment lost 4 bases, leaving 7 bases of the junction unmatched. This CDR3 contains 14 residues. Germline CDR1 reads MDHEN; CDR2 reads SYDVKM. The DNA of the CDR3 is TGTGCCAGCAGTTCACAGGGGGCTAATGGCGAGCAGTACTTC. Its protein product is CASSSQGANGEQYF.

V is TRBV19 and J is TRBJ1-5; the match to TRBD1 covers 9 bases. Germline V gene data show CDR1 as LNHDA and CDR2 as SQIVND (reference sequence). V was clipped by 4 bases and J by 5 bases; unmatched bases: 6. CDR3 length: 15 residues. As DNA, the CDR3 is TGTGCCAGTAGTACCTCGGGACAGGGTTATCAGCCCCAGCATTTT. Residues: CASSTSGQGYQPQHF.

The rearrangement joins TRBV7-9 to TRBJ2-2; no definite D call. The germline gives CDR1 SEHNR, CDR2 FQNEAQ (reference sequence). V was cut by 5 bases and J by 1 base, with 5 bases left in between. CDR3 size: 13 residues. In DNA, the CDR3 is TGTGCCAGCAGCCCTAGGAACACCGGGGAGCTGTTTTTT. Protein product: CASSPRNTGELFF.

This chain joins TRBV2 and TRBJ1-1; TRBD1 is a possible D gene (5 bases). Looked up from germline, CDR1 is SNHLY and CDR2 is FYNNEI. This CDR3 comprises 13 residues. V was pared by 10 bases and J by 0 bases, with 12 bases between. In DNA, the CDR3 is TGTGCCACCGAACAGGTCCTGAACACTGAAGCTTTCTTT. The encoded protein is CATEQVLNTEAFF.

DNA of the CDR3: TGTGCCAGCCCGGAGGGACTAGGGGAGCTGTTTTTT. Translating it yields CASPEGLGELFF. This chain connects TRBV7-9 to TRBJ2-2; TRBD2 aligns across 7 bases. Germline trimming cut 8 bases from V and 8 bases from J; bases unmatched to any gene: 5. This CDR3 has 12 residues. Per the germline V gene, CDR1 is SEHNR and CDR2 is FQNEAQ (reference sequence).

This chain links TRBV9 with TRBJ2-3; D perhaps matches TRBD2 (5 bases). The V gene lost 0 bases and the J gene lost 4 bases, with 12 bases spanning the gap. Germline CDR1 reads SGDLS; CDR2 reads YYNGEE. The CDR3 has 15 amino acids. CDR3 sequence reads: CASSVEPSLADTQYF. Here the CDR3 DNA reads TGTGCCAGCAGCGTAGAGCCTAGCTTGGCAGATACGCAGTATTTT.